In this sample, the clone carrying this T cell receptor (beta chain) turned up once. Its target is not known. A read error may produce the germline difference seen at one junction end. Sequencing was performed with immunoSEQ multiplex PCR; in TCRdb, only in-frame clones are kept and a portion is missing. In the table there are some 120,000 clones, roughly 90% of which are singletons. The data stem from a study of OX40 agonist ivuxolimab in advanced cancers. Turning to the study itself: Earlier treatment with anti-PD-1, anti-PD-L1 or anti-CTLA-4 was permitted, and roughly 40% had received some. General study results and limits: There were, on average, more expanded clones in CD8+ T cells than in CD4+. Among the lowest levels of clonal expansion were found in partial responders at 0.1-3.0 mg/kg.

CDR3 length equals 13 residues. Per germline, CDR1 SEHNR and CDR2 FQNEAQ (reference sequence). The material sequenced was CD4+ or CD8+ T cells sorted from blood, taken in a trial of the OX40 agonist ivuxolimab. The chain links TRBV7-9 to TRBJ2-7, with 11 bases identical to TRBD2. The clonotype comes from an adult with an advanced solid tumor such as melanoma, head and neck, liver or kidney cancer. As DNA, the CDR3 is TGTGCCAGCAGCCTAGCGGGAGGAGGCGAGCAGTACTTC. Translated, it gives CASSLAGGGEQYF. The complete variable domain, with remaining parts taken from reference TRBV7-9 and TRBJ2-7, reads DTGVSQNPRHKITKRGQNVTFRCDPISEHNRLYWYRQTLGQGPEFLTYFQNEAQLEKSRLLSDRFSAERPKGSFSTLEIQRTEQGDSAMYLCASSLAGGGEQYFGPGTRLTVT.